What follows are 12 T cell receptor beta chains derived from one specimen sequenced in a study of regulatory T cells in long-lasting Graves disease. Construction of the TCR beta libraries employed iRepertoire HTBI primers in conjunction with Arm-PCR of CDR3 regions. TCRdb used MiXCR to reprocess the multiplex PCR reads, holding one entry per CDR3 protein. In the table there are under 500,000 distinct CDR3 sequences, around 20% of which are singletons. The time point was: persistent/refractory GD, antithyroid drugs over 5 years with positive TRAb. PBMC RNA was the source of the TCR library. Here the sequenced sample was peripheral blood mononuclear cells (PBMCs), taken when the disease was refractory, from a patient treated with antithyroid drugs. Receptors originate from a female donor with Graves disease.

The chain carries TRBV12-3 or TRBV12-4 and TRBJ1-4; D remains ambiguous. The CDR3 contains 13 residues. The V end was cut by 6 bases, the J end by 8 bases, with 13 bases between. CDR3 residues: CASSLRHREKLFF. CDR3 nucleotide sequence: TGTGCCAGCAGCTTACGCCATCGCGAAAAACTGTTTTTT.

The chain employs TRBV2 and TRBJ2-2; D gene unclear. The CDR3 is 13 amino acids. V was shortened by 3 bases and J by 6 bases, with 8 bases between the two germline ends. Germline CDR1 is SNHLY and CDR2 is FYNNEI. Here the CDR3 reads CASSESPPGELFF. For the CDR3, the DNA is TGTGCCAGCAGTGAGTCGCCTCCCGGGGAGCTGTTTTTT.

The sample holds a few counts of this clonotype. The genes are TRBV6-5 and TRBJ2-7; the D is unclear. Germline V gene data show CDR1 as MNHEY and CDR2 as SVGAGI. Trimming stripped 4 bases from V and 4 bases from J, with 17 bases between. The CDR3 has 15 amino acids. The CDR3 region has the DNA TGTGCCAGCAGTTTCGCTCTGCCCGACCCATACGAGCAGTACTTC. Its protein is CASSFALPDPYEQYF.

Of note for this clonotype: Mismatch with germline at one junction end may stem from a read error. This sequence joins TRBV6-2 or TRBV6-3 and TRBJ2-7, with no clear D. The CDR3 contains 14 residues. The germline V gene has CDR1 MNHEY and CDR2 SVGEGT. The CDR3 reads CASSYSPSTYELYF. The CDR3 nucleotides are TGTGCCAGCAGTTACTCCCCCAGCACCTACGAGCTGTACTTC.

This clonotype was counted many times. The J gene is TRBJ2-5, the V gene TRBV7-2; the D is unclear. V lost 1 base and J lost 10, with 13 bases in between. The V gene's germline CDR1 is SGHTA and CDR2 FQGNSA. This CDR3 spans 13 amino acids. In nucleotides, the CDR3 is TGTGCCAGCAGCTTAGGAGTCGGAAAAATCCAGTACTTC. It codes for CASSLGVGKIQYF.

The chain has TRBV11-2 and TRBJ2-7, with TRBD2 matching over 7 bases. The V segment lost 1 base and the J segment 0 bases; nucleotides outside the gene matches: 6. The germline CDR1 and CDR2 sequences are SGHAT and FQNNGV. This CDR3 contains 16 residues. The DNA of the CDR3 is TGTGCCAGCAGCTTAGGTCTAGCGGCCTTCTCCTACGAGCAGTACTTC. Translated, it gives CASSLGLAAFSYEQYF.

Ten or more counts support this clonotype. The chain has TRBV7-2 and TRBJ2-7, with 9 bases matching TRBD2. Looked up from germline, CDR1 is SGHTA and CDR2 is FQGNSA. With V trimmed by 2 bases and J by 4 bases, 6 bases remained unmatched. The CDR3 is 15 residues long. The CDR3, as DNA: TGTGCCAGCAGCTTATGGGCTAGCGGGATGTACGAGCAGTACTTC. Protein: CASSLWASGMYEQYF. The whole variable domain, remainder taken from reference TRBV7-2 and TRBJ2-7, is GAGVSQSPSNKVTEKGKDVELRCDPISGHTALYWYRQSLGQGLEFLIYFQGNSAPDKSGLPSDRFSAERTGGSVSTLTIQRTQQEDSAVYLCASSLWASGMYEQYFGPGTRLTVT.

This clonotype was counted between two and nine times. The chain uses TRBV5-1 and TRBJ2-4; the D gene is possibly TRBD1 (5 bases). Deletions cut 1 base from V and 5 bases from J, with 13 bases between. The CDR3 contains 15 residues. The germline V gene has CDR1 SGHRS and CDR2 YFSETQ. The CDR3 DNA reads as TGCGCCAGCAGCTTGTGGGGCCCACAGGAAAACATTCAGTACTTC. Its protein is CASSLWGPQENIQYF.

This chain connects TRBV6-1 to TRBJ2-2; unclear D gene. V lost 3 bases and J lost 6, with 5 bases in between. The length of the CDR3 is 12 residues. Looked up from germline, CDR1 is MNHNS and CDR2 is SASEGT. In DNA form, the CDR3 reads TGTGCCAGCAGTGAGGGCCCCGGGGAGCTGTTTTTT. Translating gives CASSEGPGELFF.

About this clonotype itself: A read error is possible here, since a much larger clone lies one base away. This rearrangement joins TRBV27 to TRBJ2-7; no clear D gene. The CDR3 spans 17 residues. Germline V gives CDR1 MNHEY, CDR2 SMNVEV (reference sequence). V lost 5 bases and J 2 bases, leaving 22 bases between the germline ends. In nucleotides, the CDR3 is TGTGCCAGCAGTACCAATACCCTCGGGCAAGGCCCCTACGAGCAGTACTTC. This codes for CASSTNTLGQGPYEQYF.

This chain joins TRBV7-8 and TRBJ2-7; D perhaps matches TRBD2 (6 bases). Germline V gene sequence: CDR1 SGHVS, CDR2 FQNEAQ. V was clipped by 2 bases and J by 0 bases, with 8 bases between them. The CDR3 spans 14 residues. CDR3 protein: CASSLRESSYEQYF. The CDR3 DNA follows: TGTGCCAGCAGCTTACGGGAGAGCTCCTACGAGCAGTACTTC.

The rearrangement uses TRBV6-2 or TRBV6-3 and TRBJ2-7, with 8 positions matching TRBD1. The CDR3 runs to 15 residues. The V gene's germline CDR1 is MNHEY and CDR2 SVGEGT. V was clipped by 4 bases and J by 6 bases; unmatched bases: 11. This CDR3 is CASSFTGTGAGEQYF. In DNA, the CDR3 is TGTGCCAGCAGTTTTACAGGGACAGGCGCAGGCGAGCAGTACTTC.